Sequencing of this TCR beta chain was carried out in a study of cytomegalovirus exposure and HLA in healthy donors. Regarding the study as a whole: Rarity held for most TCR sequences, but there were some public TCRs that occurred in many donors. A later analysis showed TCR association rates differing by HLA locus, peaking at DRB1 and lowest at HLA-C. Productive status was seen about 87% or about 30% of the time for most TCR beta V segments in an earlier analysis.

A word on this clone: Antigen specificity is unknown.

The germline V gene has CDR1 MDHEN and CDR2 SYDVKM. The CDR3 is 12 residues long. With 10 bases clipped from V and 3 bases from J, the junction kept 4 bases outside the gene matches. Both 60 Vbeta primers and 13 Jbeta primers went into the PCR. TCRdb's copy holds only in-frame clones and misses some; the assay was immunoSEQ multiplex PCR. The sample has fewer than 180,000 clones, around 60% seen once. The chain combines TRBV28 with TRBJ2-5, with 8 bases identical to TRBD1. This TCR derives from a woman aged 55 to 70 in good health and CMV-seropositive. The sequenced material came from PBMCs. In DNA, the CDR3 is TGTGCCACCCTACAGGGGGAAGAGACCCAGTACTTC. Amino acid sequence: CATLQGEETQYF. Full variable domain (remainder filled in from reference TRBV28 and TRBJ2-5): DVKVTQSSRYLVKRTGEKVFLECVQDMDHENMFWYRQDPGLGLRLIYFSYDVKMKEKGDIPEGYSVSREKKERFSLILESASTNQTSMYLCATLQGEETQYFGPGTRLLVL.